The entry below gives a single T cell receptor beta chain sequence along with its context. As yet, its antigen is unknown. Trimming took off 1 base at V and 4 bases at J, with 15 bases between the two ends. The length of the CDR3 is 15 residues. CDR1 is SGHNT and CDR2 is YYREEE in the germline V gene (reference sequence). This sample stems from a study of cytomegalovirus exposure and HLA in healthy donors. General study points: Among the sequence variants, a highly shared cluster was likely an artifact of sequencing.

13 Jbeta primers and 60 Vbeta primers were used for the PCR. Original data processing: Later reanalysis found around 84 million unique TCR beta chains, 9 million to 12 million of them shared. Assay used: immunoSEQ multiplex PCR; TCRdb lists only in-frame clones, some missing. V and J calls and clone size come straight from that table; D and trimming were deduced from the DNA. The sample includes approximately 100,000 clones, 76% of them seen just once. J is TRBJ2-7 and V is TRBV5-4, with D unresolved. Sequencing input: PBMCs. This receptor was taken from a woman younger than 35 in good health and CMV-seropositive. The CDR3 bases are TGTGCCAGCAGCTTGAGTACCAGCATGACTTACGAGCAGTACTTC. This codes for CASSLSTSMTYEQYF.